This T cell receptor (beta chain) derives from a study of T cells after yellow fever vaccination. This clonotype has ten or more counts. Findings of the study overall: Repertoires sorted by FACS could include abundant clonotypes that are contaminants from the bulk population. Overlap between CD4 and CD8 compartments was detected for a small share of clonotypes. Clones from primary vaccination mostly reappeared after the booster (96% CD4, over 85% CD8). Although the secondary response was weaker, it peaked faster, at day 5 versus 15.

Via MiXCR, TCRdb re-called the 5' RACE reads, giving one row per CDR3 protein. The table has 35,000 to 55,000 distinct CDR3 sequences, about 7% seen once. Germline-derived CDR1 and CDR2 are MNHNS and SASEGT. Trimming removed 6 bases from V and 6 bases from J, with 13 bases in between. This CDR3 is 13 amino acids long. The origin of this receptor is a young man who received the YFV17D yellow fever vaccine. The V gene is TRBV6-1, the J gene TRBJ2-3; D not resolved. Sequenced here: CD8+ T cells not binding an NS4B(214-222) dextramer, sorted from PBMCs, sampled 45 days after the yellow fever booster vaccination. The CDR3 reads CASRPDSSDTQYF. For the CDR3, the DNA is TGTGCCAGCAGGCCGGATAGCAGCGATACGCAGTATTTT.